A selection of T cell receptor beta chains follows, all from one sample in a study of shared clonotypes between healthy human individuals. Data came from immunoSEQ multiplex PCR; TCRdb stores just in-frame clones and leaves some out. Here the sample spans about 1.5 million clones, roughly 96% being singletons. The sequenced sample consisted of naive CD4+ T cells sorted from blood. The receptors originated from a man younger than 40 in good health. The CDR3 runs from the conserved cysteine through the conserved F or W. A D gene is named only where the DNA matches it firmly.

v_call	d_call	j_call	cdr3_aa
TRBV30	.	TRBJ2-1	CAWSVLDSGEQFF
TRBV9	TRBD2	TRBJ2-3	CASSVDGRAGGPTSTDTQYF
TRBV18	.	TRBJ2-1	CASSLRSGSPYNEQFF
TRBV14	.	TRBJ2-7	CASSHRGLWGEQYF
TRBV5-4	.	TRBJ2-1	CASSLDGSQYNEQFF
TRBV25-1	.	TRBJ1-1	CASSGSLRATEAFF
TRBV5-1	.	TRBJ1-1	CASSLVVFTEAFF
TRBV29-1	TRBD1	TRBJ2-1	CSADQGVHLEQFF
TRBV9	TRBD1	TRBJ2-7	CASSVAPTGRSSYEQYF
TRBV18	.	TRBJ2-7	CASSPPGSHSYEQYF
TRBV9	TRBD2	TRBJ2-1	CASSSRLAGVTYNEQFF
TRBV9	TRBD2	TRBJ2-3	CASSSTGGRTDTQYF
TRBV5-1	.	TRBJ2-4	CASSLAVLGKNIQYF
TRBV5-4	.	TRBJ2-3	CASSRNPDTQYF
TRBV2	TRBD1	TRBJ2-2	CASRPRDSRTGELFF
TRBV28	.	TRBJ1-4	CASEGSGTNEKLFF
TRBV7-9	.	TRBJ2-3	CASTEVDLTQYF
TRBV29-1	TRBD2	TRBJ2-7	CRAGPGGQHPYEQYF
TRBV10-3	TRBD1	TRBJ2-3	CAIRQGDTQYF
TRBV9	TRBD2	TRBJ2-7	CASSVTGTSYYEQYF
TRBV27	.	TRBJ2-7	CASSSGQRGPYEQYF
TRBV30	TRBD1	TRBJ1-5	CAWSVPGQGNQPQHF
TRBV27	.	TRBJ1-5	CASSLVPGLNQPQHF
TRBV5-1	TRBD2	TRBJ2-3	CASSLAGTPDTQYF
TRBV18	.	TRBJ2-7	CASSPGRWGKNEQYF
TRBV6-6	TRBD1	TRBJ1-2	CASTFPGQGGSGYTF
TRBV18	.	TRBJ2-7	CASSRGIWENYEQYF
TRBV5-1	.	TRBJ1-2	CASSLVGNGYTF